Sequencing of this T cell receptor (beta chain) was carried out in a study of CD39 and CD103 CD8 tumor-infiltrating T cells (dated by TCRdb to the late 2010s). General notes on the study: Repertoire comparisons were shown for an HPV-positive HNSCC, an HPV-negative HNSCC, an ovarian cancer and a melanoma patient. TCRbeta CDR3 deep sequencing compared repertoires of CD8 TIL subsets defined by CD103 and CD39 with peripheral memory CD8 T cells.

For each subset, between roughly 9,000 and 110,000 sorted cells were used for genomic DNA extraction with the DNeasy Blood and Tissue Kit. The TCRbeta V-J or V-D-J regions were sequenced and mapped through the immunoSEQ service, and coverage above 10x per sample was achieved. Turning to the authors' computational methods: The analysis included only productive rearrangements exported from the immunoSEQ Analyzer platform, and clonality was assessed using the 500 most abundant clones. To quantify how much repertoires overlapped between populations, both the Morisita-Horn similarity index and the Jaccard index were used. Morisita-Horn similarity between CD8 T-cell subset TCR repertoires was measured in about 6 cancer patients. The immuneACCESS repertoire file appears here via TCRdb, limited to in-frame rearrangements. These files lack a portion of the clones; in checked studies, under half of the deficit traces to unresolved V genes, and the cause of the others is not known. Clone size and the V and J calls come from that table; the DNA yielded D and trimming. The sample contains some 16,000 clones, 85% to 95% of them found a single time. 3.5% to 5% of the sample rests with the top ten.

At the time samples were collected, the patients were not on therapy, although their prior treatments varied from chemotherapy, radiotherapy, surgery and immunotherapy to none at all. After thawing, cells went through T lymphocyte enrichment using a negative-selection kit, with EpCAM beads added for tumor-infiltrating lymphocytes. CD8+CD4-CD45RA- cells were sorted as memory CD8 T cells irrespective of CCR7 expression. Before analysis, peripheral blood mononuclear cells were separated on a Ficoll-Paque PLUS gradient and then cryopreserved. Populations were sorted on a FACSAria II to approximately 99% purity, and cell pellets were frozen without culture for TCR sequencing. Worth noting for this clone: This clone's antigen is unknown. Base qualities are not provided; no much larger clone lies one nucleotide away.

Beyond this particular receptor, the publication reports: DP TIL clonotypes were rarely detected in blood or uninvolved lymph node, whereas DN TIL clonotypes were found to largely overlap with peripheral memory CD8 repertoires. Compared with DN and SP CD8 TILs and with blood memory CD8 T cells, DP CD8 TILs appeared more oligoclonal, with the top 30 clonotypes covering roughly 55-86%.

The germline ends are 22 bases apart after V is trimmed by 3 bases and J by 9 bases. From its cysteine to its phenylalanine, the CDR3 spans 16 amino acids. Only the CDR3 part of the read is kept: 48 bases, read in frame from the first base. Taken from the germline V gene (reference sequence), the CDR1 and CDR2 loops are LNHDA and SQIVND. The chain is made from TRBV19 and TRBJ2-3; the D gene remains uncertain. Sequencing input: CD8+ T cells sorted from blood. In light of the paper, this sample's cell subset or site label describes: total memory CD8 T cells (CD45RA-CCR7+/-) from blood or uninvolved lymph node. This receptor was identified in a human donor with head and neck squamous cell carcinoma. In nucleotide form, the sequence is TGTGCCAGTAGTATGGATCCCGTGGGCCACAATCCAACGCAGTATTTT. Translation gives CASSMDPVGHNPTQYF.